The clone carrying this T cell receptor (beta chain) was recorded a few times. Its antigen is not identified. The library targeted TCRbeta and was prepared with unique molecular identifiers. TCRdb analysed the PCR reads with MiXCR anew, one entry per CDR3 protein. This table holds 250,000 or so distinct CDR3 sequences, under 30% found once. The length of the CDR3 is 16 residues. V dropped 6 bases and J dropped 1 base, with 18 bases sitting between them. CDR1 and CDR2 from the germline V gene are MDHEN and SYDVKM. These data originate in a study of T-cell reconstitution after alpha-beta-depleted transplantation in children. Regarding the study as a whole: T-cell counts and diversity at one year following transplant were attributed mainly to newly produced T cells. Surviving recipient T cells and thymic progenitors produced the high day-60 TCRbeta diversity seen in some patients. About two months after transplant, alpha-beta T cells reportedly came from several hundred expanded graft clones.

This receptor was obtained from a female patient aged 2-9 years who had a stem cell transplant for congenital amegakaryocytic thrombocytopenia, so the T cells may come from the graft donor. V is TRBV28 and J is TRBJ2-5; possibly TRBD1 or TRBD2 for D (5 bases each). The material was PBMCs, mostly from graft donor cells, obtained 360 days after TCRalphabeta/CD19-depleted stem cell transplant. CDR3 in amino acids: CASSQQGDGVQETQYF. The CDR3 DNA is TGTGCCAGCAGCCAGCAAGGGGACGGGGTCCAAGAGACCCAGTACTTC. Drawing the rest from reference TRBV28 and TRBJ2-5, the complete variable domain is DVKVTQSSRYLVKRTGEKVFLECVQDMDHENMFWYRQDPGLGLRLIYFSYDVKMKEKGDIPEGYSVSREKKERFSLILESASTNQTSMYLCASSQQGDGVQETQYFGPGTRLLVL.